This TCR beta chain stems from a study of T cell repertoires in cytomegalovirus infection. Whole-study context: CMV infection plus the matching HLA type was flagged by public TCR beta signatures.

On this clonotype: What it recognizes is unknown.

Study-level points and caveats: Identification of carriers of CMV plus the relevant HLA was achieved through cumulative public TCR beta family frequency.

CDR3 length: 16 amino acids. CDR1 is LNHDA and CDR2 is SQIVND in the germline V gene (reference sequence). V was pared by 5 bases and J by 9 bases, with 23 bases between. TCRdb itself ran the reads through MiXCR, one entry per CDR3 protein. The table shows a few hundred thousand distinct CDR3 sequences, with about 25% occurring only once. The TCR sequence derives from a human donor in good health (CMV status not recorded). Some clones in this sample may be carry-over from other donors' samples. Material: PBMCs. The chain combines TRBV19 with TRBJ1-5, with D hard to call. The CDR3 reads CASSLHPGPKDPPQHF. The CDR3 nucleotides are TGTGCCAGTAGTCTCCACCCGGGCCCAAAGGACCCGCCCCAGCATTTT. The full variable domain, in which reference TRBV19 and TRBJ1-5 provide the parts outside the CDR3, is DGGITQSPKYLFRKEGQNVTLSCEQNLNHDAMYWYRQDPGQGLRLIYYSQIVNDFQKGDIAEGYSVSREKKESFPLTVTSAQKNPTAFYLCASSLHPGPKDPPQHFGDGTRLSIL.